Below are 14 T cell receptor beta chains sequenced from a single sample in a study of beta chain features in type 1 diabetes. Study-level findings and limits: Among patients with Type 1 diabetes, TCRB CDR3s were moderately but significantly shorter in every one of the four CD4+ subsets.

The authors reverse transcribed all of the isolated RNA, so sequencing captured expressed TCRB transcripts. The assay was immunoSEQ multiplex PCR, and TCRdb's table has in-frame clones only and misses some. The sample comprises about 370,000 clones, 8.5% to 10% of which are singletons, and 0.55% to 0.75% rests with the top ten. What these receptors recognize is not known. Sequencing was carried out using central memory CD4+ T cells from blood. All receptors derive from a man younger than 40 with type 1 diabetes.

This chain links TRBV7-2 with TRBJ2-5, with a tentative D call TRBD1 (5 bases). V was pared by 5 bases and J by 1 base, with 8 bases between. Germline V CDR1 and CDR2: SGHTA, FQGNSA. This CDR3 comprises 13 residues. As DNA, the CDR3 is TGTGCCAGCAGCCCAGGGTCCCAAGAGACCCAGTACTTC. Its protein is CASSPGSQETQYF.

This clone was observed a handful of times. As DNA, the CDR3 is TGTGCCAGCAGCGTAGGACGGGAGCCCCCGAATACGCAGTATTTT. It translates to CASSVGREPPNTQYF. The V call is TRBV9, the J call TRBJ2-3; D is possibly TRBD2 (6 bases). Germline V gene sequence: CDR1 SGDLS, CDR2 YYNGEE. CDR3 length: 15 amino acids. V was pared by 0 bases and J by 7 bases, with 15 bases between.

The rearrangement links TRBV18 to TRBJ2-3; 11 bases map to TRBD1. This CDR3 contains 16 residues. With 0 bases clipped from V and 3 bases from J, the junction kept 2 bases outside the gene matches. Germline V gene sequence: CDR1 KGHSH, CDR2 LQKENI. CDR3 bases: TGTGCCAGCTCACCACCGTGGGACAGGGGGACAGATACGCAGTATTTT. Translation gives CASSPPWDRGTDTQYF.

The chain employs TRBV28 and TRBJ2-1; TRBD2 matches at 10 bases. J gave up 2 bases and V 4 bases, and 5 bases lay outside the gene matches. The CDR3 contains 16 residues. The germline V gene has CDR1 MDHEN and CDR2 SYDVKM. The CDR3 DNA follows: TGTGCCAGCAGTTCCCTAGCGGGAGTGACCTACAATGAGCAGTTCTTC. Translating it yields CASSSLAGVTYNEQFF.

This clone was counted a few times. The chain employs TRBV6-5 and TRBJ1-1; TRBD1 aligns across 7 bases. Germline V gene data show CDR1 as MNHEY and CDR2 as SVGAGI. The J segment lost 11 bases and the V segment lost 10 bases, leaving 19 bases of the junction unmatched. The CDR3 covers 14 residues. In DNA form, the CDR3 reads TGTGCCACCCGAGGGGAATACGCGACAGGGAATGCTTTCTTT. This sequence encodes CATRGEYATGNAFF.

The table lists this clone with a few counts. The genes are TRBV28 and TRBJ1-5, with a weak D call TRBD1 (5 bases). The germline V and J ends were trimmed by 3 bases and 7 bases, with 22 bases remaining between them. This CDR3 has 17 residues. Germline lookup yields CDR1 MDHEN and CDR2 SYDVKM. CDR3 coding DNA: TGTGCCAGCAGTTTCACCCCTGGGGCGGCTGTGGACCAGCCCCAGCATTTT. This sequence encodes CASSFTPGAAVDQPQHF.

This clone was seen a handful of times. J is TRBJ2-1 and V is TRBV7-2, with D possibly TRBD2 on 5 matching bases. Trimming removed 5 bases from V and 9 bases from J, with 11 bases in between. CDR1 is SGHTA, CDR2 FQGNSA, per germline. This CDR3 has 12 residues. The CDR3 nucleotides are TGTGCCAGCAGCCCGGACTGGGGTGAGCAGTTCTTC. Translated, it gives CASSPDWGEQFF.

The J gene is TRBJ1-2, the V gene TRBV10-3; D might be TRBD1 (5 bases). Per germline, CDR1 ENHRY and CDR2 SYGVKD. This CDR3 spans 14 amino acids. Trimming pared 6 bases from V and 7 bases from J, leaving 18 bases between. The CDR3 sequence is CAIREGYTGSGYTF. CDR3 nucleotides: TGTGCCATCAGGGAGGGGTATACAGGCTCTGGCTACACCTTC.

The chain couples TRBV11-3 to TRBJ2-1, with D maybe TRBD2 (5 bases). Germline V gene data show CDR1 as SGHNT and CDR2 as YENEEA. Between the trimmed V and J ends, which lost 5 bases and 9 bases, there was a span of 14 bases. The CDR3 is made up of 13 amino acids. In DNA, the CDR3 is TGTGCCAGCAGCAAAGGTGGGAGAGGTGAGCAGTTCTTC. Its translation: CASSKGGRGEQFF. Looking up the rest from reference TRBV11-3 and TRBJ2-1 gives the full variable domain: EAGVVQSPRYKIIEKKQPVAFWCNPISGHNTLYWYLQNLGQGPELLIRYENEEAVDDSQLPKDRFSAERLKGVDSTLKIQPAELGDSAVYLCASSKGGRGEQFFGPGTRLTVL.

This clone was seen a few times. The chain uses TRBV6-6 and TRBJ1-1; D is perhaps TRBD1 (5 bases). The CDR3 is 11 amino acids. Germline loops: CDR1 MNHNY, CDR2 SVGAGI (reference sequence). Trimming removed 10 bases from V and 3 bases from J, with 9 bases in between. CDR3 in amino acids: CATQGDTEAFF. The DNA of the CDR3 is TGTGCCACGCAGGGAGACACTGAAGCTTTCTTT.

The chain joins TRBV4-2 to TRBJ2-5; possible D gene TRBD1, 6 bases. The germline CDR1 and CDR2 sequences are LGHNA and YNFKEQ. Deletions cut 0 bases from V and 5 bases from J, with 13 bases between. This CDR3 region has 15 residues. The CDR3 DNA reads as TGTGCCAGCAGCCAAGAAGGGGGTAAGCTTGAGACCCAGTACTTC. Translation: CASSQEGGKLETQYF.

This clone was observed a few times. The DNA for the CDR3 is TGTGCCAGCAGTGTGCCGGGTAACCAAGAGACCCAGTACTTC. Protein: CASSVPGNQETQYF. V and J are TRBV25-1 and TRBJ2-5; D call uncertain. Germline CDR1 is MGHDK and CDR2 is SYGVNS. This CDR3 comprises 14 residues. V lost 4 bases to trimming and J lost 0 bases, with 9 bases between them.

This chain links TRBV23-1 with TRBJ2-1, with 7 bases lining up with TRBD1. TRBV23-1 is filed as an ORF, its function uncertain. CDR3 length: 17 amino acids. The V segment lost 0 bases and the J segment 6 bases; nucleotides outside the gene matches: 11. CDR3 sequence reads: CASSQSGDSAMGNEQFF. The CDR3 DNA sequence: TGCGCCAGCAGTCAATCAGGGGACAGTGCAATGGGCAATGAGCAGTTCTTC.

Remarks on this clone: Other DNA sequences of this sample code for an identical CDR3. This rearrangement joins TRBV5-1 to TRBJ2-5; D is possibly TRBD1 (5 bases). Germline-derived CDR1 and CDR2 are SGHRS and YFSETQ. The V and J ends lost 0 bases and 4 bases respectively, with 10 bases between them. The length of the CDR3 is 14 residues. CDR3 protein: CASSLEGLRETQYF. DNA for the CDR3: TGCGCCAGCAGCTTGGAGGGGTTGAGAGAGACCCAGTACTTC.